The present T cell receptor (beta chain) was sequenced within a study of shared clonotypes between healthy human individuals. Assay execution proceeded at the deep level. The protocol was immunoSEQ multiplex PCR, while the TCRdb copy is restricted to in-frame clones and leaves out a portion. The data hold some 500,000 clones, with approximately 71% observed a single time. V lost 7 bases and J lost 9; bases outside the gene matches: 14. The CDR3 covers 15 residues. Looked up from germline, CDR1 is SQVTM and CDR2 is ANQGSEA. This TCR was sampled from a woman aged 35 to 49 in good health. Some clones in this sample may be carry-over from other donors' samples. Material for sequencing was PBMCs. J is TRBJ2-1 and V is TRBV29-1, with 11 nucleotides matching TRBD2. This CDR3 is CSASLAGASVFEQFF. The CDR3 DNA sequence: TGCAGCGCCTCACTAGCGGGAGCTTCGGTTTTTGAGCAGTTCTTC.